The 24 T cell receptor beta chains presented below share a single source sample, sequenced in a study of molecular identifiers for immune sequencing clone quantification. A single record per CDR3 protein comes from TCRdb applying MiXCR to the PCR reads. The table lists under 650,000 distinct CDR3 sequences, just under 20% of them singletons, with roughly 0.9% in the top ten. Sequenced input: naive CD8+ T cells from blood, with Jurkat cell RNA spiked in. Subset noted: FACS-sorted CD8+CD4-CCR7+CD45RA+ naive T cells. The receptors shown here come from a human donor in good health. Some libraries in this study had Jurkat cell RNA spiked in.

This clonotype came up many times. The chain joins TRBV28 to TRBJ2-7, with D perhaps matching TRBD2 (5 bases). The germline gives CDR1 MDHEN, CDR2 SYDVKM. There are 14 residues in the CDR3. Trimming shortened V by 3 bases and J by 2 bases, and 11 bases separated the two germline ends. DNA of the CDR3: TGTGCCAGCAGTTTCCGAGGGAGCACCTACGAGCAGTACTTC. Protein: CASSFRGSTYEQYF.

This clonotype was picked up many times. This rearrangement joins TRBV25-1 to TRBJ2-7; 11 bases agree with TRBD2. Trimming took 4 bases from V and 4 from J; bases not matched to a gene: 9. This CDR3 comprises 16 residues. The germline CDR1 and CDR2 sequences are MGHDK and SYGVNS. The CDR3: CASSAHPRTSGYEQYF. The CDR3 coding sequence is TGTGCCAGCAGTGCCCACCCCCGGACTAGCGGGTACGAGCAGTACTTC.

This clonotype was counted at least ten times. The V gene is TRBV6-2 or TRBV6-3, the J gene TRBJ2-3; 8 bases line up with TRBD1. Germline-derived CDR1 and CDR2 are MNHEY and SVGEGT. This CDR3 is built from 15 residues. V was pared by 6 bases and J by 3 bases, with 8 bases of the junction left unmatched. CDR3 sequence reads: CASRPPGQDTDTQYF. The CDR3 nucleotides are TGTGCCAGCAGACCCCCGGGACAGGATACAGATACGCAGTATTTT.

The table lists this clonotype with many counts. The CDR3 protein is CASSRLAGEQYF. In DNA, the CDR3 is TGCGCCAGCAGCCGACTAGCAGGCGAGCAGTACTTC. The chain is built from TRBV4-1 and TRBJ2-7, with 7 bases aligning to TRBD2. This CDR3 is built from 12 residues. The V gene end was trimmed by 4 bases and the J gene end by 6 bases; junction bases not matched to a gene: 3. Germline V gene lookup returns CDR1 MGHRA and CDR2 YSYEKL.

This clonotype was detected many times. The rearrangement links TRBV6-5 to TRBJ2-3, with TRBD2 as a possible D gene (6 bases). Germline CDR1 reads MNHEY; CDR2 reads SVGAGI. This CDR3 has 17 amino acids. V lost 6 bases and J 3 bases, leaving 22 bases between the germline ends. For the CDR3, the DNA is TGTGCCAGCAGCAATCACCTGCGACCGGGAGTAACAGATACGCAGTATTTT. It translates to CASSNHLRPGVTDTQYF.

Points on this clonotype: This CDR3 is missing its conserved last phenylalanine or tryptophan, likely due to a read error. This rearrangement joins TRBV28 to TRBJ2-3; possible D gene TRBD2, 6 bases. This CDR3 spans 15 amino acids. The germline gives CDR1 MDHEN, CDR2 SYDVKM. CDR3 sequence: CASAAGWGVGDTQYL. The CDR3 region has the DNA TGTGCTTCGGCGGCGGGATGGGGGGTTGGAGATACGCAGTATCTT.

The chain is built from TRBV2 and TRBJ2-7; TRBD2 matches 11 bases. This CDR3 has 18 residues. CDR1 and CDR2 from the germline V gene are SNHLY and FYNNEI. Trimming at V came to 7 bases and at J to 0 bases, leaving 14 bases not matched to a gene. The CDR3, as DNA: TGTGCCAGCACCGGGGGACTAGCGGAGCGGGGGAACTCCTACGAGCAGTACTTC. Protein sequence: CASTGGLAERGNSYEQYF.

This clonotype appeared many times. The chain carries TRBV24-1 and TRBJ2-1; D is undetermined. The CDR3 spans 16 residues. Germline CDR1 and CDR2: KGHDR and SFDVKD. V shed 3 bases and J shed 0 bases, with 11 bases lying between them. The CDR3, as DNA: TGTGCCACCAGTGATGTCGCAGCTTTCTCCTACAATGAGCAGTTCTTC. It encodes CATSDVAAFSYNEQFF.

This clonotype was detected ten times or more. The V and J genes are TRBV7-9 and TRBJ2-2; D is possibly TRBD1 (6 bases). Germline values: CDR1 SEHNR, CDR2 FQNEAQ (reference sequence). The germline V and J ends were trimmed by 1 base and 1 base, with 7 bases remaining between them. The CDR3 is 15 residues long. This chain's CDR3 is CASSLGQENTGELFF. In DNA, the CDR3 is TGTGCCAGCAGCTTAGGACAGGAGAACACCGGGGAGCTGTTTTTT. Full variable domain (missing parts from reference TRBV7-9 and TRBJ2-2): DTGVSQNPRHKITKRGQNVTFRCDPISEHNRLYWYRQTLGQGPEFLTYFQNEAQLEKSRLLSDRFSAERPKGSFSTLEIQRTEQGDSAMYLCASSLGQENTGELFFGEGSRLTVL.

This clonotype has a count of ten or more. The chain is built from TRBV6-1 and TRBJ2-3, with a possible D match to TRBD2 (5 bases). V lost 2 bases, J lost 0 bases, and 12 bases lay in between. Germline V gene sequence: CDR1 MNHNS, CDR2 SASEGT. This CDR3 comprises 16 residues. This CDR3 reads CASSELRAPSTDTQYF. The CDR3 nucleotides read TGTGCCAGCAGTGAACTGAGGGCCCCTAGCACAGATACGCAGTATTTT.

In its sample, this clonotype was seen a few times. The genes are TRBV14 and TRBJ2-3; 9 positions match TRBD2. Germline values: CDR1 SGHDN, CDR2 FVKESK. CDR3 length: 16 amino acids. V shed 2 bases, J shed 5 bases, and the junction held 8 bases outside the gene matches. The CDR3 bases are TGTGCCAGCAGCCAATTAGCGGGGGTCGCAGGAGATACGCAGTATTTT. This codes for CASSQLAGVAGDTQYF.

This clonotype was counted many times. The V gene is TRBV4-2, the J gene TRBJ2-7; D is possibly TRBD2 (6 bases). The V end was cut by 4 bases, the J end by 0 bases, with 16 bases between. Germline values: CDR1 LGHNA, CDR2 YNFKEQ. The CDR3 length is 16 residues. CDR3 sequence: CASSPRGRDSSYEQYF. In DNA form, the CDR3 reads TGTGCCAGCAGCCCAAGGGGTAGGGACTCCTCCTACGAGCAGTACTTC.

There are many counts of this clonotype. The chain uses TRBV28 and TRBJ1-4, with D unresolved. CDR1 MDHEN and CDR2 SYDVKM come from the germline V gene. The V end was cut by 1 base, the J end by 11 bases, with 8 bases between. CDR3 length: 12 residues. The CDR3 spells CASSLFGDKLFF. CDR3 nucleotides: TGTGCCAGCAGTTTATTTGGAGACAAACTGTTTTTT.

This clonotype was found many times. The chain combines TRBV2 with TRBJ2-4, with D perhaps being TRBD1 or TRBD2 (6 bases each). V shed 7 bases and J shed 3 bases, with 16 bases lying between them. Germline values: CDR1 SNHLY, CDR2 FYNNEI. The CDR3 runs 15 residues. The CDR3 spells CASIGGTLVKNIQYF. DNA of the CDR3: TGTGCCAGCATCGGGGGCACGCTGGTCAAAAACATTCAGTACTTC.

This clonotype was counted many times. The rearrangement uses TRBV30 and TRBJ1-2; D call uncertain. CDR3 size: 13 residues. Germline CDR1 and CDR2: GTSNPN and SVGIG (reference sequence). V lost 0 bases and J 4 bases, leaving 9 bases between the germline ends. CDR3 DNA: TGTGCCTGGAGTGTATCCACCGGCTATGGCTACACCTTC. Amino acids: CAWSVSTGYGYTF.

This clonotype has more than one count but fewer than ten. V and J are TRBV7-9 and TRBJ2-2; D ambiguous. CDR1 is SEHNR and CDR2 is FQNEAQ in the germline V gene (reference sequence). The germline V and J ends were trimmed by 5 bases and 6 bases, with 10 bases remaining between them. This CDR3 is 13 amino acids long. CDR3 residues: CASSPGLAGELFF. CDR3 nucleotide sequence: TGTGCCAGCAGCCCTGGGTTGGCCGGGGAGCTGTTTTTT.

This clonotype was counted at least ten times. This chain connects TRBV2 to TRBJ1-1; 7 nucleotides align to TRBD1. V was pared by 3 bases and J by 7 bases, with 2 bases of the junction left unmatched. Germline lookup yields CDR1 SNHLY and CDR2 FYNNEI. This CDR3 spans 12 amino acids. The CDR3 loop is CASSDRDSEAFF. CDR3 DNA: TGTGCCAGCAGTGACCGGGACAGTGAAGCTTTCTTT.

This clonotype occurred many times. The chain recombines TRBV28 with TRBJ2-7; 7 nucleotides line up with TRBD2. Germline assignment: CDR1 MDHEN and CDR2 SYDVKM. This CDR3 is built from 14 residues. V dropped 2 bases and J dropped 2; count of bases not matched to a gene: 3. This CDR3 reads CASSLGTMTYEQYF. CDR3 sequence (DNA): TGTGCCAGCAGTTTAGGGACTATGACCTACGAGCAGTACTTC. Full variable domain (remainder filled in from reference TRBV28 and TRBJ2-7): DVKVTQSSRYLVKRTGEKVFLECVQDMDHENMFWYRQDPGLGLRLIYFSYDVKMKEKGDIPEGYSVSREKKERFSLILESASTNQTSMYLCASSLGTMTYEQYFGPGTRLTVT.

This clonotype was counted ten times or more. The chain uses TRBV19 and TRBJ1-1, with a possible D match to TRBD1 (5 bases). This CDR3 is built from 17 residues. CDR1 and CDR2 (germline): LNHDA, SQIVND (reference sequence). V lost 7 bases and J 3 bases, leaving 24 bases between the germline ends. The CDR3 nucleotides read TGTGCCAGTAAGGACCGGTATCCCCTCCGGGGCTACACTGAAGCTTTCTTT. This translates into CASKDRYPLRGYTEAFF.

This clonotype was observed a handful of times. Sequence at one end of the junction differs from germline and may be a read error. V and J are TRBV7-2 and TRBJ1-3, with a possible D match to TRBD1 (6 bases). This CDR3 is built from 15 residues. Per the germline V gene, CDR1 is SGHTA and CDR2 is FQGNSA. CDR3 coding DNA: TGTGCCAGCAGCTTAAGCGGCAGGGGCGGAAACACCATATGTTTT. Residues: CASSLSGRGGNTICF.

The genes are TRBV7-2 and TRBJ1-3; the D is unclear. The CDR3 covers 15 residues. Trimming cost V 1 base and J 4 bases, with 11 bases left between them. Per the germline V gene, CDR1 is SGHTA and CDR2 is FQGNSA. CDR3 in amino acids: CASSLGGLGGNTIYF. In DNA, the CDR3 is TGTGCCAGCAGCTTAGGGGGTTTGGGGGGAAACACCATATATTTT. Based on the CDR3 plus reference TRBV7-2 and TRBJ1-3, the full variable domain is GAGVSQSPSNKVTEKGKDVELRCDPISGHTALYWYRQSLGQGLEFLIYFQGNSAPDKSGLPSDRFSAERTGGSVSTLTIQRTQQEDSAVYLCASSLGGLGGNTIYFGEGSWLTVV.

This clonotype was seen repeatedly, ten times or more. The V and J genes are TRBV4-3 and TRBJ2-1, with D possibly being TRBD2 (6 bases). The CDR3 totals 16 residues. Trimming took 0 bases from V and 8 from J, leaving 17 bases between them. Germline-derived CDR1 and CDR2 are LGHNA and YSLEER. The CDR3 bases are TGCGCCAGCAGCCAAGATAGGAGGGTGGAGGACGATGAGCAGTTCTTC. This encodes CASSQDRRVEDDEQFF.

In regard to this clonotype: One end of the junction is discordant with germline, which a read error may explain. This chain links TRBV28 with TRBJ2-7; D call uncertain. Germline V CDR1 and CDR2: MDHEN, SYDVKM. CDR3 length equals 16 residues. The CDR3 region has the DNA TGTGCCGGCAGTTTATACTCTGGCGGCCAGTCCTACGAGCAGTACTTC. Translating it yields CAGSLYSGGQSYEQYF.

This clonotype showed up many times. The chain couples TRBV18 to TRBJ2-2; D perhaps matches TRBD2 (5 bases). Germline V gene sequence: CDR1 KGHSH, CDR2 LQKENI. CDR3 length: 16 amino acids. V dropped 4 bases and J dropped 0 bases, with 12 bases sitting between them. In DNA form, the CDR3 reads TGTGCCAGCTCACAACGTCCACTAGCGAACACCGGGGAGCTGTTTTTT. Encoded protein: CASSQRPLANTGELFF.